This record concerns one T cell receptor beta chain sequence. This clone was observed at least ten times. It has no known antigen specificity. No qualities accompany the bases; no much larger clone lies one base away. This specimen includes other DNA sequences encoding the same CDR3. The source of the sample is a study of metastatic and nonmetastatic thyroid tumors (dated by TCRdb to about 2020). Regarding the study in general: The researchers compared repertoires between peripheral blood samples and tumor or nodule tissue samples from patients with malignant or benign thyroid disease. The paper's findings and limits, for the study overall: In both blood and tumor samples, TCR beta diversity was reported to be significantly higher in malignant tumors than in benign nodules.

Library generation was performed with PCR. The listed sequencing device is Illumina HiSeq 4000. High-throughput sequencing was used to profile the TCR beta-chain CDR3 region of each patient. In the paper's pipeline: CDR3 differences across clinicopathological groups were used to build a classifier for discriminating distant-metastatic papillary thyroid cancer patients. Repertoire diversity was assessed with the Shannon index, and tumor-blood repertoire similarity with the Morisita-Horn index. TCRdb trimmed the raw reads at Q25, called clones with MiXCR and kept productive beta chains. The V and J calls, along with clone size, are taken from TCRdb and not from the paper's own processing. In all, the sample holds 80,000 to 85,000 clones, and under 15% of those were seen once. Approximately 10% of the sample goes to the ten largest clones. Via the germline V gene (reference sequence), CDR1 is DFQATT and CDR2 SNEGSKA. Inclusive of the bounding cysteine and phenylalanine, the CDR3 is 13 residues long. The read is trimmed to its CDR3 DNA, 39 bases read in frame from base 1. V lost 6 bases and J lost 4 bases; the stretch between them is 16 bases long.

Before undergoing thyroid surgery, none of the patients had been given any kind of treatment. Using T-cell receptor beta sequencing, the study looked back at clinical samples from patients collected from about 2011 to 2018. The sequence was obtained from a female donor with papillary thyroid cancer or a benign thyroid nodule (not recorded which). Some clones in this sample may be carry-over from other donors' samples. The rearranged chain carries TRBV20-1 and TRBJ2-7; the D gene remains uncertain. Sequenced sample: tumor tissue. The bases read TGCAGTGCCGATGCCGGGTCTCGTTACGAGCAGTACTTC. This sequence encodes CSADAGSRYEQYF.